The 17 T cell receptor beta chains presented below share a single source sample, sequenced in a study of blood T cells in healthy people across ages. Primers used in a second PCR of roughly 6 to 11 cycles were a sample-barcoded 5' primer and a J-beta primer mix. MiXCR, run by TCRdb on the 5' RACE reads, gives a single entry per CDR3 protein. Of about a million distinct CDR3 sequences in the sample, about 53% were seen once. Sample: blood. The receptors were gathered from a woman aged 60-75 years in good health.

This clonotype was detected only a few times. The chain links TRBV27 to TRBJ2-1, with D perhaps TRBD1 or TRBD2 (5 bases each). The V gene lost 5 bases and the J gene lost 7 bases, with 9 bases spanning the gap. Germline CDR1 reads MNHEY; CDR2 reads SMNVEV (reference sequence). The CDR3 covers 12 residues. CDR3 sequence: CASSPGANEQFF. In nucleotides, the CDR3 is TGTGCCAGCAGTCCCGGGGCGAATGAGCAGTTCTTC.

This sequence joins TRBV20-1 and TRBJ2-6; tentatively, D is TRBD1 (5 bases). Germline V lookup: CDR1 DFQATT, CDR2 SNEGSKA (reference sequence). Trimming removed 6 bases from V and 1 base from J, with 10 bases in between. The CDR3 sequence is 14 residues long. The CDR3 DNA is TGCAGTGCCCCAGGACAATCTGGGGCCAACGTCCTGACTTTC. Protein sequence: CSAPGQSGANVLTF.

The genes are TRBV28 and TRBJ2-4; no firm D call. The J call may be mistaken, given a closer DNA end match to TRBJ2-7. The germline V gene has CDR1 MDHEN and CDR2 SYDVKM. This CDR3 comprises 13 residues. This CDR3 reads CASSYLGVYEQYF. The CDR3 DNA sequence: TGTGCCAGCAGTTATCTTGGGGTCTACGAGCAGTACTTC.

V is TRBV20-1 and J is TRBJ1-6; D call uncertain. V dropped 4 bases and J dropped 8 bases, with 15 bases sitting between them. The CDR3 is 14 amino acids. CDR1 is DFQATT, CDR2 SNEGSKA, per germline (reference sequence). CDR3 sequence (DNA): TGCAGTGCTACAGAACGTGTCGGTCATTCACCCCTCCACTTT. Encoded protein: CSATERVGHSPLHF.

The V call is TRBV6-2 or TRBV6-3, the J call TRBJ2-7; D remains ambiguous. The V and J ends lost 2 bases and 0 bases respectively, with 11 bases between them. The CDR3 extends over 15 amino acids. Germline-derived CDR1 and CDR2 are MNHEY and SVGEGT. CDR3 protein: CASSYRRLSSYEQYF. For the CDR3, the DNA is TGTGCCAGCAGTTACAGACGATTGAGCTCCTACGAGCAGTACTTC.

The J gene is TRBJ2-3, the V gene TRBV5-1; possible D gene TRBD2, 6 bases. Germline V gives CDR1 SGHRS, CDR2 YFSETQ. This CDR3 comprises 11 residues. V shed 5 bases and J shed 8 bases, with 9 bases lying between them. This CDR3 is CASREGFTQYF. CDR3 DNA: TGCGCCAGCAGGGAGGGATTTACGCAGTATTTT. Using reference TRBV5-1 and TRBJ2-3 for the parts outside the CDR3, the full variable domain is KAGVTQTPRYLIKTRGQQVTLSCSPISGHRSVSWYQQTPGQGLQFLFEYFSETQRNKGNFPGRFSGRQFSNSRSEMNVSTLELGDSALYLCASREGFTQYFGPGTRLTVL.

V and J are TRBV27 and TRBJ2-7; the match to TRBD1 covers 7 bases. V gave up 4 bases and J gave up 2 bases; unmatched junction bases: 20. Per the germline V gene, CDR1 is MNHEY and CDR2 is SMNVEV (reference sequence). The CDR3 length is 19 residues. The CDR3 DNA reads TGTGCCAGCAGTTCCCTGACAGGGTTGTCAGCACCGGGGACCTACGAGCAGTACTTC. This gives the protein CASSSLTGLSAPGTYEQYF.

This clonotype was picked up a small number of times. J is TRBJ2-4 and V is TRBV28; 9 positions match TRBD2. The CDR3 spans 15 residues. CDR1 is MDHEN, CDR2 SYDVKM, per germline. J lost 5 bases, V lost 2 bases, and 4 bases had no gene match. CDR3: CASSLAGGPENIQYF. The CDR3 DNA reads TGTGCCAGCAGTTTAGCGGGAGGGCCCGAAAACATTCAGTACTTC.

This clonotype was seen a few times. The chain carries TRBV7-2 and TRBJ2-7; D gene ambiguous. The germline V gene has CDR1 SGHTA and CDR2 FQGNSA. Trimming cost V 1 base and J 2 bases, with 12 bases left between them. The CDR3 spans 15 residues. CDR3 residues: CASSLEMTPPYEQYF. The CDR3 DNA reads TGTGCCAGCAGCTTAGAGATGACTCCCCCCTACGAGCAGTACTTC.

This clonotype was observed a few times. The CDR3 sequence: CASSATSDTDTQYF. CDR3 DNA: TGTGCCAGCAGCGCCACTAGCGACACAGATACGCAGTATTTT. This chain uses TRBV7-2 with TRBJ2-3; 7 bases map to TRBD2. CDR1 and CDR2 from the germline V gene are SGHTA and FQGNSA. After removal of 5 bases from V and 2 bases from J, the junction contained 4 bases not matched to a gene. The CDR3 totals 14 residues.

This clonotype showed up many times. The genes are TRBV2 and TRBJ2-7; possible D gene TRBD2, 6 bases. Germline loops: CDR1 SNHLY, CDR2 FYNNEI. Between the trimmed V and J ends, which lost 6 bases and 3 bases, there was a span of 18 bases. The CDR3 covers 15 residues. Here the CDR3 reads CASSDTGGRVYEQYF. CDR3 DNA sequence: TGTGCCAGCAGCGATACAGGAGGGAGAGTCTACGAGCAGTACTTC.

The rearrangement uses TRBV13 and TRBJ1-2; tentatively, D is TRBD1 (5 bases). CDR3 size: 12 residues. With 5 bases removed from V and 7 bases from J, the gap between germline ends came to 11 bases. The germline V gene encodes CDR1 PRHDT and CDR2 FYEKMQ (reference sequence). The chain's CDR3 is CASSRVGAGYTF. The CDR3 region has the DNA TGTGCCAGCAGCAGGGTAGGGGCTGGCTACACCTTC.

The genes are TRBV11-2 and TRBJ2-1; 8 bases are a match to TRBD1. The CDR3 has 14 amino acids. Germline V CDR1 and CDR2: SGHAT, FQNNGV. The trim removed 4 bases at V and 5 bases at J, leaving 4 bases unmatched. Here the CDR3 reads CASSSGTGHNEQFF. For the CDR3, the DNA is TGTGCCAGCAGCTCAGGGACAGGCCACAATGAGCAGTTCTTC.

Note on this clonotype: A much bigger clone sits one base away, suggesting this may be a read error. The chain employs TRBV7-2 and TRBJ2-7; TRBD1 aligns across 7 bases. The CDR3 spans 15 residues. Germline CDR1 SGHTA, CDR2 FQGNSA. The junction had 6 bases not matched to a gene; V was cut back by 2 bases and J by 2 bases. The CDR3 DNA follows: TGTGCCAGCAGCTTATCCAGGACAGGAACCTACGAGCAGTACTTC. This sequence encodes CASSLSRTGTYEQYF.

This clonotype was seen a few times. The CDR3 loop reads CASSRLISAGGAGYGYTF. The CDR3 DNA follows: TGTGCCAGCTCCCGGTTGATATCGGCGGGGGGCGCTGGCTATGGCTACACCTTC. The genes are TRBV7-9 and TRBJ1-2, with a possible D match to TRBD1 (6 bases). The length of the CDR3 is 18 residues. Germline V gene data show CDR1 as SEHNR and CDR2 as FQNEAQ (reference sequence). V lost 8 bases, J lost 4 bases, and 29 bases lay in between.

The genes are TRBV5-1 and TRBJ2-2; 14 bases agree with TRBD2. Germline values: CDR1 SGHRS, CDR2 YFSETQ. Losses at the gene ends were 4 bases for V and 5 bases for J; bases not matched to a gene: 10. The CDR3 runs 18 residues. For the CDR3, the DNA is TGCGCCAGCAGCACGCGAACCGGGACTAGCGGGAGTACCGGGGAGCTGTTTTTT. Encoded protein: CASSTRTGTSGSTGELFF.

This clonotype occurred once. The J gene is TRBJ2-3, the V gene TRBV12-3 or TRBV12-4; tentatively, D is TRBD2 (5 bases). Trimming took 3 bases from V and 6 from J, leaving 13 bases between them. This CDR3 contains 14 residues. CDR3 region: CASSLGELGDTQYF. The CDR3, as DNA: TGTGCCAGCAGTTTGGGAGAGCTCGGGGATACGCAGTATTTT.